The 18 T cell receptor beta chains given below trace back to one sample, sequenced in a study of cytomegalovirus exposure and HLA in healthy donors. In the PCR, 60 Vbeta and 13 Jbeta primers were used. Profiling relied on immunoSEQ multiplex PCR, and the TCRdb table lists in-frame clones only, not all of them. The sample lists roughly 120,000 clones, more than 80% occurring once. What was sequenced was PBMCs. Receptors originate from a man younger than 45 in good health and CMV-seronegative.

This rearrangement joins TRBV7-9 to TRBJ2-1, with 8 nucleotides matching TRBD2. V lost 10 bases and J lost 7; bases outside the gene matches: 18. The CDR3 sequence is 16 residues long. Germline loops: CDR1 SEHNR, CDR2 FQNEAQ (reference sequence). CDR3 in DNA: TGTGCCACCCCAGGGCGGGAGGAAGTTTGGTTGAATGAGCAGTTCTTC. This codes for CATPGREEVWLNEQFF.

This chain joins TRBV7-9 and TRBJ2-5; tentatively, D is TRBD2 (7 bases). CDR3 size: 16 residues. V gave up 5 bases and J gave up 0 bases, with 16 bases separating them. Germline CDR1 SEHNR, CDR2 FQNEAQ (reference sequence). In DNA, the CDR3 is TGTGCCAGCAGCCGGGGGGCAGGGATGTACCAAGAGACCCAGTACTTC. It encodes CASSRGAGMYQETQYF.

V usage is TRBV19 and J usage is TRBJ1-3, with no clear D. CDR3 size: 14 residues. Germline loops: CDR1 LNHDA, CDR2 SQIVND (reference sequence). Trimming stripped 5 bases from V and 0 bases from J, with 8 bases between. The CDR3 DNA follows: TGTGCCAGTAGTCCACAGAGCTCTGGAAACACCATATATTTT. Residues: CASSPQSSGNTIYF.

This sequence joins TRBV30 and TRBJ1-3; a possible D gene is TRBD1 (6 bases). Trimming cost V 2 bases and J 0 bases, with 11 bases left between them. Per germline, CDR1 GTSNPN and CDR2 SVGIG (reference sequence). This CDR3 is built from 15 residues. The CDR3 DNA reads TGTGCCTGGAGTTTGGGACAAAACTCTGGAAACACCATATATTTT. Protein product: CAWSLGQNSGNTIYF.

V and J are TRBV4-1 and TRBJ2-1; 13 nucleotides line up with TRBD2. The CDR3 extends over 19 amino acids. Germline CDR1 MGHRA, CDR2 YSYEKL. The junction had 12 bases not matched to a gene; V was cut back by 0 bases and J by 7 bases. Here the CDR3 DNA reads TGCGCCAGCAGCCAAGAGCAACTAGCGGGAGGGCCCTCAAAGAATGAGCAGTTCTTC. Its protein is CASSQEQLAGGPSKNEQFF.

Notes on this clone: The junction differs from germline at one of its ends, possibly a read error. The chain uses TRBV6-5 and TRBJ1-2; D uncertain. The length of the CDR3 is 15 residues. Germline CDR1 and CDR2: MNHEY and SVGAGI. The CDR3 sequence: CASSYSTQAGYGYPF. The CDR3 region has the DNA TGTGCCAGCAGTTACTCTACCCAGGCGGGCTATGGCTACCCCTTC.

This chain links TRBV5-1 with TRBJ2-1; 7 bases match TRBD2. The CDR3 has 17 amino acids. After removal of 0 bases from V and 7 bases from J, the junction contained 13 bases not matched to a gene. Germline CDR1 and CDR2: SGHRS and YFSETQ. The CDR3 DNA reads TGCGCCAGCAGCTTGGGGTTCCGGGCGGGAGCGGGGAATGAGCAGTTCTTC. This translates into CASSLGFRAGAGNEQFF.

The genes are TRBV7-8 and TRBJ2-6; 9 nucleotides line up with TRBD1. With 5 bases clipped from V and 2 bases from J, the junction kept 13 bases outside the gene matches. This CDR3 spans 19 amino acids. The germline V gene encodes CDR1 SGHVS and CDR2 FQNEAQ. CDR3 sequence (DNA): TGTGCCAGCAGCCATCGACCCGGGACAGGGATCCCTGGGGCCAACGTCCTGACTTTC. This encodes CASSHRPGTGIPGANVLTF.

The chain is built from TRBV13 and TRBJ2-3, with TRBD1 as a possible D gene (5 bases). Germline CDR1 PRHDT, CDR2 FYEKMQ (reference sequence). V shed 2 bases and J shed 2 bases, with 14 bases lying between them. CDR3 length: 16 amino acids. As DNA, the CDR3 is TGTGCCAGCAGCTTACCCTATTCAGGGCCCACAGATACGCAGTATTTT. Amino acids: CASSLPYSGPTDTQYF. Full variable domain (rest looked up from reference TRBV13 and TRBJ2-3): AAGVIQSPRHLIKEKRETATLKCYPIPRHDTVYWYQQGPGQDPQFLISFYEKMQSDKGSIPDRFSAQQFSDYHSELNMSSLELGDSALYFCASSLPYSGPTDTQYFGPGTRLTVL.

This clone turned up a few times. The chain has TRBV7-9 and TRBJ2-7, with 9 nucleotides matching TRBD2. The ends lost 5 bases at V and 3 bases at J; junction bases unmatched: 2. The CDR3 is made up of 13 amino acids. Germline V gene lookup returns CDR1 SEHNR and CDR2 FQNEAQ (reference sequence). CDR3 sequence reads: CASSRTSDYEQYF. CDR3 DNA sequence: TGTGCCAGCAGCCGGACTAGCGACTACGAGCAGTACTTC.

This sequence joins TRBV7-2 and TRBJ1-2, with a tentative D call TRBD1 (5 bases). This CDR3 is built from 13 residues. The V gene's germline CDR1 is SGHTA and CDR2 FQGNSA. Trimming removed 2 bases from V and 3 bases from J, with 7 bases in between. This CDR3 is CASSLFRDYGYTF. The CDR3 region has the DNA TGTGCCAGCAGCTTATTCAGGGACTATGGCTACACCTTC.

This clone came up a few times. The rearrangement joins TRBV14 to TRBJ2-1, with 8 bases matching TRBD2. J was trimmed by 0 bases and V by 1 base; bases with no gene match: 8. Per germline, CDR1 SGHDN and CDR2 FVKESK. This CDR3 is built from 18 residues. CDR3 in DNA: TGTGCCAGCAGCCAAGTTATACTAGCGGACCACTCCTACAATGAGCAGTTCTTC. Protein product: CASSQVILADHSYNEQFF.

The chain has TRBV6-5 and TRBJ2-6; D is uncertain. V gave up 10 bases and J gave up 3 bases, with 13 bases separating them. This CDR3 has 14 residues. The germline V gene has CDR1 MNHEY and CDR2 SVGAGI. CDR3 nucleotide sequence: TGTGCCACCAAAGACCTAGGTGGGGCCAACGTCCTGACTTTC. This translates into CATKDLGGANVLTF.

V and J are TRBV7-3 and TRBJ2-1, with TRBD1 identical over 9 bases. The CDR3 has 16 amino acids. The germline V gene has CDR1 SGHTA and CDR2 FQGTGA. V was clipped by 5 bases and J by 2 bases; unmatched bases: 7. CDR3 sequence (DNA): TGTGCCAGCAGCCCGCGGACAGGGGAAACCTACAATGAGCAGTTCTTC. Translated: CASSPRTGETYNEQFF.

The chain carries TRBV2 and TRBJ1-5; TRBD1 matches at 8 bases. Trimming at V came to 7 bases and at J to 4 bases, leaving 9 bases not matched to a gene. The CDR3 has 15 amino acids. The germline gives CDR1 SNHLY, CDR2 FYNNEI. CDR3 DNA: TGTGCCAGCAATGCCGGGACAGGCAAAAATCAGCCCCAGCATTTT. Protein sequence: CASNAGTGKNQPQHF. Supplemented by reference TRBV2 and TRBJ1-5, the full variable domain reads EPEVTQTPSHQVTQMGQEVILRCVPISNHLYFYWYRQILGQKVEFLVSFYNNEISEKSEIFDDQFSVERPDGSNFTLKIRSTKLEDSAMYFCASNAGTGKNQPQHFGDGTRLSIL.

This clone was detected only once. The J gene is TRBJ2-7, the V gene TRBV7-6; possibly TRBD1 for D (6 bases). V lost 1 base to trimming and J lost 3 bases, with 16 bases between them. This CDR3 is built from 16 residues. From germline, CDR1 is SGHVS and CDR2 FNYEAQ. The CDR3 region is CASSLGYREPVYEQYF. The CDR3 bases are TGTGCCAGCAGCTTAGGGTACAGGGAACCTGTCTACGAGCAGTACTTC.

The chain joins TRBV4-1 to TRBJ1-6; 7 bases fit TRBD1. Per the germline V gene, CDR1 is MGHRA and CDR2 is YSYEKL. The CDR3 covers 15 residues. V lost 0 bases and J lost 7; bases outside the gene matches: 3. CDR3 sequence: CASSQEAGGNSPLHF. For the CDR3, the DNA is TGCGCCAGCAGCCAAGAGGCAGGGGGAAATTCACCCCTCCACTTT.

This clone has a handful of counts. The chain is built from TRBV7-8 and TRBJ1-1; maybe TRBD1 (6 bases). Germline CDR1 SGHVS, CDR2 FQNEAQ. Trimming took off 1 base at V and 3 bases at J, with 15 bases between the two ends. This CDR3 has 16 residues. CDR3 loop: CASSLEWPGADTEAFF. The CDR3 DNA is TGTGCCAGCAGCTTAGAATGGCCAGGGGCAGACACTGAAGCTTTCTTT.